Each of the 10 T cell receptor beta chains below was sequenced from the same sample in a study of OX40 agonist ivuxolimab in advanced cancers. Clones were sequenced by immunoSEQ multiplex PCR, and TCRdb holds only the in-frame ones, with some missing. The sample has 75,000 to 100,000 clones; 90% are singletons. Sequencing used CD4+ or CD8+ T cells sorted from blood, obtained in a trial of the OX40 agonist ivuxolimab. The source of these receptors is an adult with an advanced solid tumor such as melanoma, head and neck, liver or kidney cancer.

The chain joins TRBV27 to TRBJ1-1; 11 nucleotides match TRBD1. The CDR3 length is 18 residues. After removal of 6 bases from V and 1 base from J, the junction contained 13 bases not matched to a gene. Germline CDR1 is MNHEY and CDR2 is SMNVEV (reference sequence). The DNA of the CDR3 is TGTGCCAGCAGGACACGGGGACAGGGGGTCCGAAGGAACACTGAAGCTTTCTTT. Encoded protein: CASRTRGQGVRRNTEAFF.

V is TRBV7-2 and J is TRBJ1-2; the D is unclear. There are 15 residues in the CDR3. Germline CDR1 SGHTA, CDR2 FQGNSA. V lost 1 base and J lost 8, with 17 bases in between. CDR3: CASSLDHSDRWGYTF. The CDR3 DNA reads as TGTGCCAGCAGCTTAGATCACAGCGACCGGTGGGGCTACACCTTC.

The chain combines TRBV5-4 with TRBJ2-7; no firm D call. The ends were cut back, 5 bases at V and 7 bases at J, with 19 bases in the middle. The CDR3 has 14 amino acids. CDR1 SGHNT and CDR2 YYREEE come from the germline V gene (reference sequence). The DNA for the CDR3 is TGTGCCAGCAGTTTTACGGGCCACCTTCGGGAGCAGTACTTC. Translation: CASSFTGHLREQYF.

CDR3 in DNA: TGTGCCAGCAGTTTAACGGCTAATAATGAAAAACTGTTTTTT. Translating it yields CASSLTANNEKLFF. This chain uses TRBV27 with TRBJ1-4, with D hard to call. The germline V and J ends were trimmed by 2 bases and 4 bases, with 8 bases remaining between them. Germline CDR1 and CDR2: MNHEY and SMNVEV (reference sequence). CDR3 size: 14 residues.

J is TRBJ1-2 and V is TRBV27; no clear D gene. Germline V CDR1 and CDR2: MNHEY, SMNVEV (reference sequence). V was shortened by 6 bases and J by 2 bases, with 10 bases between the two germline ends. The CDR3 consists of 13 residues. The CDR3 is CASRDVRNYGYTF. The CDR3 region has the DNA TGTGCCAGCAGGGACGTTAGGAACTATGGCTACACCTTC.

The chain recombines TRBV7-9 with TRBJ2-5; TRBD1 is a possible D gene (6 bases). The assigned J gene may be wrong: the sequence end matches TRBJ2-7 better. This CDR3 contains 14 residues. Germline CDR1 and CDR2: SEHNR and FQNEAQ (reference sequence). The CDR3: CASSHRERPYEQYF. For the CDR3, the DNA is TGTGCCAGCAGCCACAGGGAGCGGCCCTACGAGCAGTACTTC.

V gene TRBV18 combines with J gene TRBJ2-3; D may be TRBD1 or TRBD2 (5 bases each). This CDR3 region has 15 residues. CDR1 and CDR2 from the germline V gene are KGHSH and LQKENI. The V end was cut by 4 bases, the J end by 0 bases, with 11 bases between. The CDR3 reads CASSQYRDSTDTQYF. Here the CDR3 DNA reads TGTGCCAGCTCACAGTACCGGGACAGCACAGATACGCAGTATTTT.

As for this clone: The junction departs from the called germline gene at one end, perhaps through a read error. This sample also contains other DNA sequences that code for the same CDR3. This chain joins TRBV5-6 and TRBJ1-1; the D gene is possibly TRBD1 (5 bases). This CDR3 has 12 amino acids. CDR1 SGHDT and CDR2 YYEEEE come from the germline V gene. The CDR3 DNA reads as TGTGCCAGCAGCTTGAGGGGCACTGAAGCTTTCTTC. Protein product: CASSLRGTEAFF.

The gene calls are TRBV20-1 and TRBJ2-7; D not resolved. From germline, CDR1 is DFQATT and CDR2 SNEGSKA (reference sequence). Trimming left V 1 base short and J 3 bases short, with 4 bases between. The CDR3 consists of 11 residues. The CDR3 here is CSARVSYEQYF. Written as DNA, the CDR3 is TGCAGTGCTAGAGTAAGCTACGAGCAGTACTTC.

The V call is TRBV28, the J call TRBJ2-1; possible D gene TRBD2, 5 bases. V shed 3 bases and J shed 12 bases, with 12 bases lying between them. CDR1 is MDHEN, CDR2 SYDVKM, per germline. This CDR3 has 12 amino acids. CDR3 amino acids: CASSFSAAGQFF. The CDR3 DNA reads TGTGCCAGCAGTTTTTCGGCGGCGGGGCAGTTCTTC.